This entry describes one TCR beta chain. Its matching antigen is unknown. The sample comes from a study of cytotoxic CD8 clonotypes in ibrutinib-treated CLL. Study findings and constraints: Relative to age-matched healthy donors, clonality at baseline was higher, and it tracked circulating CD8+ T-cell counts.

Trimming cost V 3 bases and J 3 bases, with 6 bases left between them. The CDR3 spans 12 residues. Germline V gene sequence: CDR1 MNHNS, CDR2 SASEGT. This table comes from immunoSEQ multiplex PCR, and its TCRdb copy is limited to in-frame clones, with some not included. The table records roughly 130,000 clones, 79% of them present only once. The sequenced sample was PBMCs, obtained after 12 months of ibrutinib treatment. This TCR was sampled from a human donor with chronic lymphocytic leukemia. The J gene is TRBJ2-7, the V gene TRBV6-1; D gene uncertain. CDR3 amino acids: CASSERIYEQYF. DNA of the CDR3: TGTGCCAGCAGTGAGAGGATCTACGAGCAGTACTTC.